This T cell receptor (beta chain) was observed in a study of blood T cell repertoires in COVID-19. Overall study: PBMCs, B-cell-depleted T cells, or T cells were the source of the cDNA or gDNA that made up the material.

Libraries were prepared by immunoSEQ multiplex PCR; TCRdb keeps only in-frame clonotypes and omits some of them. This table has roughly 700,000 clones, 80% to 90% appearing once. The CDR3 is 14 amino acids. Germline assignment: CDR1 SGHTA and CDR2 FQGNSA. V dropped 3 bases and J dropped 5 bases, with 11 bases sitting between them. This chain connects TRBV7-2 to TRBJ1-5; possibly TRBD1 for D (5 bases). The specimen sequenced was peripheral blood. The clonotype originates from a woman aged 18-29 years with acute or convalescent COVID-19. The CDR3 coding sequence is TGTGCCAGCAGCTTTATGGGGCAGGATCAGCCCCAGCATTTT. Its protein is CASSFMGQDQPQHF.